This T cell receptor (beta chain) is from a study of blood T cell repertoires in COVID-19. As for the study in general: Material from acute and convalescent COVID-19 was sourced from the United States, Italy and Spain.

This clone was counted only a few times. Some clones are missing from TCRdb's copy, which holds only in-frame ones; the method was immunoSEQ multiplex PCR. The table has approximately 210,000 clones, around 86% seen once. Germline assignment: CDR1 SGHVS and CDR2 FQNEAQ. This CDR3 region has 16 residues. The trim removed 5 bases at V and 5 bases at J, leaving 13 bases unmatched. This clonotype originated in a woman in her forties or fifties with acute COVID-19. J is TRBJ2-7 and V is TRBV7-8, with 9 nucleotides matching TRBD1. The specimen was PBMCs or T cells enriched from blood (not recorded which). The chain's CDR3 is CASSQTGQGSSHEQYF. CDR3 sequence (DNA): TGTGCCAGCAGCCAGACGGGACAGGGTTCGAGCCACGAGCAGTACTTC. Full variable domain (outside the CDR3, taken from reference TRBV7-8 and TRBJ2-7): GAGVSQSPRYKVAKRGQDVALRCDPISGHVSLFWYQQALGQGPEFLTYFQNEAQLDKSGLPSDRFFAERPEGSVSTLKIQRTQQEDSAVYLCASSQTGQGSSHEQYFGPGTRLTVT.